The 23 T cell receptor beta chains listed next were all sequenced from one sample in a study of T cells in Graves' hyperthyroidism and ophthalmopathy (dated by TCRdb to about 2019). Library construction relied on multiplex PCR. Sequencing relied on an Illumina HiSeq 2000. Amplification of TCR beta CDR3 regions was carried out from RNA transcripts. For the first round of RT-PCR on the TCR CDR3, the HTBI primer set was used together with the Qiagen OneStep RT-PCR kit. The raw public data were reprocessed by TCRdb itself: fastp quality trimming at Q25, MiXCR clonotype calling, in-frame beta chains only. Every distinct CDR3 protein forms one entry, paired with its most common genes and DNA. The sample yields about 210,000 distinct CDR3 sequences; more than 15% were counted once. Around 50% of the sample is taken by the ten largest. The specimen was blood. These TCRs come from a man between 45 and 60 years old with Graves' hyperthyroidism.

This clonotype was counted many times. This sequence joins TRBV24-1 and TRBJ2-3, with D unresolved. This CDR3 has 11 residues. Trimming cost V 9 bases and J 5 bases, with 8 bases left between them. Germline CDR1 is KGHDR and CDR2 is SFDVKD. The CDR3 protein is CATGLGDTQYF. The CDR3 nucleotides read TGTGCCACCGGATTGGGAGATACGCAGTATTTT.

The gene calls are TRBV6-5 and TRBJ1-5, with 7 positions matching TRBD1. The V segment lost 2 bases and the J segment 2 bases; nucleotides outside the gene matches: 6. This CDR3 contains 16 residues. Germline V gene lookup returns CDR1 MNHEY and CDR2 SVGAGI. DNA of the CDR3: TGTGCCAGCAGTTACGGAATCACAGGGGGCAATCAGCCCCAGCATTTT. It translates to CASSYGITGGNQPQHF.

There are a few counts of this clonotype. A single base separates this from a much larger clone, so it may be a read error. J is TRBJ2-3 and V is TRBV28; the match to TRBD1 covers 8 bases. Per germline, CDR1 MDHEN and CDR2 SYDVKM. The CDR3 is made up of 16 amino acids. With 11 bases clipped from V and 2 bases from J, the junction kept 15 bases outside the gene matches. In nucleotides, the CDR3 is TGTGCCGTAAAGGGACAGGCTAGTTATTTCACAGATACGCAGTATTTT. Encoded protein: CAVKGQASYFTDTQYF.

V usage is TRBV7-2 and J usage is TRBJ1-4; TRBD1 matches 7 bases. The CDR3 is made up of 14 amino acids. Germline V gene data show CDR1 as SGHTA and CDR2 as FQGNSA. V dropped 5 bases and J dropped 8; count of bases not matched to a gene: 8. The CDR3 spells CASSPGTVGEKLFF. CDR3 bases: TGTGCCAGCAGCCCCGGGACAGTGGGAGAAAAACTGTTTTTT.

This clonotype occurred many times. The chain employs TRBV28 and TRBJ1-1; the D is unclear. Germline values: CDR1 MDHEN, CDR2 SYDVKM. Trimming took 2 bases from V and 11 from J, leaving 12 bases between them. The CDR3 totals 12 residues. The CDR3 DNA is TGTGCCAGCAGTTTAGGAGGGCTCGGGGCTTTCTTT. Translated, it gives CASSLGGLGAFF.

At least ten counts were recorded for this clonotype. The J gene is TRBJ2-1, the V gene TRBV30; 9 bases map to TRBD1. There are 15 residues in the CDR3. Germline assignment: CDR1 GTSNPN and CDR2 SVGIG (reference sequence). The ends lost 0 bases at V and 9 bases at J; junction bases unmatched: 9. The CDR3 region is CAWSVNRGRMGEQFF. The CDR3 DNA reads TGTGCCTGGAGTGTGAACAGGGGGCGAATGGGTGAGCAGTTCTTC.

This clonotype was recorded once. The rearrangement links TRBV12-3 or TRBV12-4 to TRBJ2-7; TRBD1 aligns across 8 bases. The CDR3 extends over 16 amino acids. V lost 6 bases, J lost 3 bases, and 13 bases stayed unmatched. CDR3: CASRPSGDRNRYEQYF. For the CDR3, the DNA is TGTGCCAGCAGGCCCTCGGGGGACAGGAACCGCTACGAGCAGTACTTC.

The sample holds many counts of this clonotype. The chain uses TRBV2 and TRBJ1-2, with 7 bases matching TRBD1. V dropped 8 bases and J dropped 5; count of bases not matched to a gene: 5. CDR1 SNHLY and CDR2 FYNNEI come from the germline V gene. This CDR3 region has 12 residues. CDR3 DNA sequence: TGTGCCAGCGGTGGGACAGCTTATGGCTACACCTTC. It translates to CASGGTAYGYTF.

The CDR3 region has the DNA TGTGCCAGTAGTAGCGGGGGGGGAACCGGGGAGCTGTTTTTT. This codes for CASSSGGGTGELFF. This chain joins TRBV19 and TRBJ2-2; 9 bases fit TRBD2. Germline lookup yields CDR1 LNHDA and CDR2 SQIVND (reference sequence). J gave up 5 bases and V 4 bases, and 2 bases lay outside the gene matches. The CDR3 is made up of 14 amino acids.

The table lists this clonotype with many counts. CDR3 coding DNA: TGTGCCAGCAGTTTCGGACTAGCGGGAAACGAGCAGTACTTC. Translating it yields CASSFGLAGNEQYF. The V gene is TRBV27, the J gene TRBJ2-7, with TRBD2 matching over 12 bases. This CDR3 spans 14 amino acids. The germline V gene has CDR1 MNHEY and CDR2 SMNVEV (reference sequence). V was pared by 3 bases and J by 5 bases, with 2 bases of the junction left unmatched.

This clonotype was detected a few times. The V gene is TRBV28, the J gene TRBJ2-4; 9 nucleotides agree with TRBD2. This CDR3 comprises 15 residues. Looked up from germline, CDR1 is MDHEN and CDR2 is SYDVKM. V lost 5 bases, J lost 8 bases, and 10 bases stayed unmatched. The CDR3 spells CASSQRTGGGDIQYF. CDR3 sequence (DNA): TGTGCCAGCAGTCAAAGGACGGGCGGGGGGGACATTCAGTACTTC.

This clonotype has just a few counts. The gene calls are TRBV9 and TRBJ2-1; D is possibly TRBD2 (6 bases). The CDR3 totals 15 residues. Trimming took off 2 bases at V and 5 bases at J, with 14 bases between the two ends. CDR1 and CDR2 (germline): SGDLS, YYNGEE. The CDR3 protein is CASSVDPGGDNEQFF. The CDR3 nucleotides read TGTGCCAGCAGCGTGGACCCCGGCGGGGACAATGAGCAGTTCTTC.

This rearrangement joins TRBV30 to TRBJ1-6, with D possibly being TRBD1 (5 bases). The ends were cut back, 3 bases at V and 13 bases at J, with 22 bases in the middle. The CDR3 has 15 amino acids. CDR1 GTSNPN and CDR2 SVGIG come from the germline V gene (reference sequence). CDR3 protein: CAWRETGTLLFPLHF. The CDR3 DNA is TGTGCCTGGAGGGAAACCGGGACCCTCTTATTCCCCCTCCACTTT.

J is TRBJ1-5 and V is TRBV19, with 8 positions matching TRBD1. J gave up 1 base and V 5 bases, and 10 bases lay outside the gene matches. Germline values: CDR1 LNHDA, CDR2 SQIVND (reference sequence). This CDR3 has 17 amino acids. DNA of the CDR3: TGTGCCAGTAGTCTCGCCGGGACAGGATTAAGCAATCAGCCCCAGCATTTT. It codes for CASSLAGTGLSNQPQHF.

This clonotype has at least ten counts. The rearrangement joins TRBV5-1 to TRBJ2-1; D may be TRBD1 or TRBD2 (5 bases each). The germline CDR1 and CDR2 sequences are SGHRS and YFSETQ. Trimming shortened V by 4 bases and J by 5 bases, and 13 bases separated the two germline ends. This CDR3 has 14 residues. The CDR3 DNA is TGCGCCAGCAGCCCTACGGGACCACACAATGAGCAGTTCTTC. Encoded protein: CASSPTGPHNEQFF.

V gene TRBV7-3 combines with J gene TRBJ1-4; tentative D call: TRBD1 (6 bases). From germline, CDR1 is SGHTA and CDR2 FQGTGA. Trimming took 5 bases from V and 12 from J, leaving 16 bases between them. CDR3 length equals 13 residues. CDR3 loop: CASSRRSGEELFF. The CDR3 DNA follows: TGTGCCAGCAGCCGGAGGTCAGGGGAAGAACTGTTTTTT.

This clonotype has a count of ten or more. V and J are TRBV6-1 and TRBJ2-7; the match to TRBD1 covers 8 bases. CDR1 is MNHNS, CDR2 SASEGT, per germline. V dropped 5 bases and J dropped 4; count of bases not matched to a gene: 10. The CDR3 consists of 15 residues. CDR3 residues: CASSSPRQGAYEQYF. CDR3 DNA sequence: TGTGCCAGCAGTTCCCCCCGGCAGGGGGCTTACGAGCAGTACTTC.

This clonotype has more than one count but fewer than ten. CDR3 coding DNA: TGTGCCACCAGTGATTCGGGACAGAGATATGGCTACACCTTC. It encodes CATSDSGQRYGYTF. This chain joins TRBV24-1 and TRBJ1-2, with 7 bases aligning to TRBD1. With 2 bases clipped from V and 5 bases from J, the junction kept 4 bases outside the gene matches. Germline lookup yields CDR1 KGHDR and CDR2 SFDVKD. The CDR3 is 14 amino acids.

This clonotype was detected ten times or more. This rearrangement joins TRBV7-8 to TRBJ1-5; unclear D gene. Per germline, CDR1 SGHVS and CDR2 FQNEAQ. The CDR3 has 18 amino acids. Trimming cost V 1 base and J 0 bases, with 16 bases left between them. In nucleotides, the CDR3 is TGTGCCAGCAGCTTAGGGCCCTTGGTTATATCTAGCAATCAGCCCCAGCATTTT. Protein sequence: CASSLGPLVISSNQPQHF. The full variable domain, in which reference TRBV7-8 and TRBJ1-5 provide the parts outside the CDR3, is GAGVSQSPRYKVAKRGQDVALRCDPISGHVSLFWYQQALGQGPEFLTYFQNEAQLDKSGLPSDRFFAERPEGSVSTLKIQRTQQEDSAVYLCASSLGPLVISSNQPQHFGDGTRLSIL.

This clonotype was seen more than once but under ten times. The junction shows a germline mismatch at one end, possibly a read error. The CDR3 is CASSPPGTGGNVLTF. The CDR3 nucleotides are TGTGCCAGCTCACCACCGGGGACAGGGGGCAACGTCCTGACTTTC. V is TRBV18 and J is TRBJ2-6, with 11 bases fitting TRBD1. Germline CDR1 and CDR2: KGHSH and LQKENI. The CDR3 has 15 amino acids.

This clonotype was counted at least ten times. V and J are TRBV6-1 and TRBJ2-2; D is uncertain. Trimming took off 5 bases at V and 0 bases at J, with 13 bases between the two ends. The CDR3 has 16 amino acids. CDR1 is MNHNS and CDR2 is SASEGT in the germline V gene. Written as DNA, the CDR3 is TGTGCCAGCAGTTACGGAGTGCCCTCGAACACCGGGGAGCTGTTTTTT. Protein: CASSYGVPSNTGELFF.

This clonotype was detected ten times or more. The rearrangement uses TRBV6-1 and TRBJ2-7; tentative D call: TRBD1 (5 bases). CDR1 is MNHNS and CDR2 is SASEGT in the germline V gene. Trimming stripped 6 bases from V and 1 base from J, with 7 bases between. CDR3 size: 12 residues. The CDR3 protein is CASRTGSYEQYF. Here the CDR3 DNA reads TGTGCCAGCAGAACAGGTTCCTACGAGCAGTACTTC.

The rearrangement joins TRBV29-1 to TRBJ2-6; perhaps TRBD1 as D (5 bases). The V end lost 0 bases, the J end lost 2 bases, and 8 bases lay between the germline ends. The CDR3 consists of 15 residues. CDR1 SQVTM and CDR2 ANQGSEA come from the germline V gene. The DNA of the CDR3 is TGCAGCGTTGAAGATGTGACAGCTGGGGCCAACGTCCTGACTTTC. Translating gives CSVEDVTAGANVLTF.